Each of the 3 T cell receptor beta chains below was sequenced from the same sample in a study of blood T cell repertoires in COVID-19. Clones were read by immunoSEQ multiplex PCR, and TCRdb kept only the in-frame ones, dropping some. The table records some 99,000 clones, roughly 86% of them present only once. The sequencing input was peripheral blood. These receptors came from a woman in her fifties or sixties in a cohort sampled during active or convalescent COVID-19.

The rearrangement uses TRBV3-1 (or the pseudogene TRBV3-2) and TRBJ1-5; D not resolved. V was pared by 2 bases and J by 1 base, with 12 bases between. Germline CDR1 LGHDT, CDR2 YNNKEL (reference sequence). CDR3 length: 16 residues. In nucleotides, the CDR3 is TGTGCCAGCAGCCAAAACTCCGGGTTAAGCAATCAGCCCCAGCATTTT. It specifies CASSQNSGLSNQPQHF.

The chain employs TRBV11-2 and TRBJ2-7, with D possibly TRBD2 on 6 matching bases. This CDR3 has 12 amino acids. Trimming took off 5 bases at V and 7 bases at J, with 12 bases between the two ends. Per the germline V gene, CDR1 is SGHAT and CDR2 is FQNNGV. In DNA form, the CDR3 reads TGTGCCAGCAGCGCGGGGTACGGGGAGCAGTACTTC. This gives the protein CASSAGYGEQYF. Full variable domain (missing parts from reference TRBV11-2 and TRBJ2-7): EAGVAQSPRYKIIEKRQSVAFWCNPISGHATLYWYQQILGQGPKLLIQFQNNGVVDDSQLPKDRFSAERLKGVDSTLKIQPAKLEDSAVYLCASSAGYGEQYFGPGTRLTVT.

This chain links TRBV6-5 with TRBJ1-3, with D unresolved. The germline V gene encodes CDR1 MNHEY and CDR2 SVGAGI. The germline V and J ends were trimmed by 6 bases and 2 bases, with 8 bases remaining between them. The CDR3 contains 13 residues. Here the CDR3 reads CASRAITGNTIYF. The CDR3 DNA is TGTGCCAGCAGGGCAATAACTGGAAACACCATATATTTT.